A single sample is the source of the 2 T cell receptor beta chains below, sequenced in a study of blood T cells in healthy people across ages. A J-beta primer mix and a sample-barcoded 5' primer were used in a second PCR of roughly 6 to 11 cycles. TCRdb passed the 5' RACE reads through MiXCR, listing each CDR3 protein once. The sample comprises 1.5 million to 2 million distinct CDR3 sequences, about two fifths of which are singletons, and about 21% rests with the top ten. Sequencing was carried out using blood. Every receptor here comes from a human donor in good health.

The chain links TRBV4-2 to TRBJ2-5; D gene unclear. CDR3 size: 15 residues. The V end was cut by 2 bases, the J end by 2 bases, with 12 bases between. The germline V gene has CDR1 LGHNA and CDR2 YNFKEQ. DNA for the CDR3: TGTGCCAGCAGCCAACATTGGGTAGTACAAGAGACCCAGTACTTC. It yields the protein CASSQHWVVQETQYF.

This chain joins TRBV12-3 or TRBV12-4 and TRBJ2-1; no reliable D call. Trimming removed 3 bases at V and 2 bases at J, with 14 bases between. The CDR3 is 16 amino acids. CDR3 protein: CASSFLRKTAYNEQFF. The CDR3 DNA sequence: TGTGCCAGCAGTTTTTTACGGAAAACGGCCTACAATGAGCAGTTCTTC.